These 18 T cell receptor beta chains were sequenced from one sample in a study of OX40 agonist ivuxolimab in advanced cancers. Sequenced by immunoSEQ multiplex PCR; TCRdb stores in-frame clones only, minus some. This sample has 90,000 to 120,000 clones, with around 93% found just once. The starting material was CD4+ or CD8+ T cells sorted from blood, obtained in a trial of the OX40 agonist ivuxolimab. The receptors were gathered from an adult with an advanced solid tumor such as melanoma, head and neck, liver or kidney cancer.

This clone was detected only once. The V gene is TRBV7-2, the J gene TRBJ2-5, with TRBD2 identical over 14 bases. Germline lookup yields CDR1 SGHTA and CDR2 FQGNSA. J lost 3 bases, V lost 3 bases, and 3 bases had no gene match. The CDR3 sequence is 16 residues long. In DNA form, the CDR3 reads TGTGCCAGCAGCTTTCGGACTAGCGGGAGGAAAGAGACCCAGTACTTC. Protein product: CASSFRTSGRKETQYF.

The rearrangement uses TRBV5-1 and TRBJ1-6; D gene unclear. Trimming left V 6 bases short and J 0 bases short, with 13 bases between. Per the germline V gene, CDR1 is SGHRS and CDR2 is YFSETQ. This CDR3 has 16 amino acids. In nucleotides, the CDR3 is TGCGCCAGCACCTGGACCGCCAGCTCCTATAATTCACCCCTCCACTTT. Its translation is CASTWTASSYNSPLHF.

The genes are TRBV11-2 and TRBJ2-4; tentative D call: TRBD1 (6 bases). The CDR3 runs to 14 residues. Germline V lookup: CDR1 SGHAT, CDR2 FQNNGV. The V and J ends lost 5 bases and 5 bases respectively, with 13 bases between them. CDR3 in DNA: TGTGCCAGCAGCCCTAGAGGGGGACAAAACATTCAGTACTTC. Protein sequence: CASSPRGGQNIQYF.

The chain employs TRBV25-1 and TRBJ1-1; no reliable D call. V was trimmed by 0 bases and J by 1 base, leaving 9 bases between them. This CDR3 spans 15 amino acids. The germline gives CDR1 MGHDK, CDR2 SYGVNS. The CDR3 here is CASSEYGRTNTEAFF. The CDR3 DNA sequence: TGTGCCAGCAGTGAATATGGACGTACGAACACTGAAGCTTTCTTT.

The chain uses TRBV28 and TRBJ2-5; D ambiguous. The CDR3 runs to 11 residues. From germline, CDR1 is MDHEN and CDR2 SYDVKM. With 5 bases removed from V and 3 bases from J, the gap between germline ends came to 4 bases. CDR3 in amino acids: CASSQEETQYF. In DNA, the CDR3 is TGTGCCAGCAGTCAGGAAGAGACCCAGTACTTC.

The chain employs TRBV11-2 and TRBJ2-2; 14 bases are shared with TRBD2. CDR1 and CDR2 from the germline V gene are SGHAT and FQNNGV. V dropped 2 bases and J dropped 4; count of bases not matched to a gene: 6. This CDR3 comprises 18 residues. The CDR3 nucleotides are TGTGCCAGCAGCTTAAGACTAGCGGGAGGGCCGGGCACCGGGGAGCTGTTTTTT. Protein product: CASSLRLAGGPGTGELFF.

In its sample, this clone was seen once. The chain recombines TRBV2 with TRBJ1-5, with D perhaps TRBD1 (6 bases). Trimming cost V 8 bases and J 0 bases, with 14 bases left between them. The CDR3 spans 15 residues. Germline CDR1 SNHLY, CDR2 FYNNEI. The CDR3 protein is CASLNRENSNQPQHF. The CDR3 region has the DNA TGTGCCAGCCTCAACAGGGAAAATAGCAATCAGCCCCAGCATTTT.

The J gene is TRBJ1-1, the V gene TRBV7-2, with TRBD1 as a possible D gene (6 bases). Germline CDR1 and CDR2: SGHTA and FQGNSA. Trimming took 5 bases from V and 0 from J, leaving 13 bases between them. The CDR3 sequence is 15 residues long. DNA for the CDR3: TGTGCCAGCAGCCCAGGGGCGGTCATGAACACTGAAGCTTTCTTT. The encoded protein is CASSPGAVMNTEAFF.

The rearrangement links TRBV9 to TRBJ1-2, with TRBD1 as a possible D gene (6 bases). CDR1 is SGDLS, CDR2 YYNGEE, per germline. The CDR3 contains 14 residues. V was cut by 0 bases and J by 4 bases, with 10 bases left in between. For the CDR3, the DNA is TGTGCCAGCAGCGTAGCTACAGGGTCCTATGGCTACACCTTC. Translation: CASSVATGSYGYTF.

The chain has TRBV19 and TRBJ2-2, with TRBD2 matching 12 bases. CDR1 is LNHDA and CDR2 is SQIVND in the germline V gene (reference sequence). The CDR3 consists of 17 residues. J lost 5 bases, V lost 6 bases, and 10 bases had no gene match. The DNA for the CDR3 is TGTGCCAGTAGCTGGTCTAGCGGGAGGGCGCGAACCGGGGAGCTGTTTTTT. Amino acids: CASSWSSGRARTGELFF.

The CDR3 region is CASSQGQLSPDTQYF. The CDR3 DNA sequence: TGTGCCAGCAGCCAAGGGCAGCTATCCCCAGATACGCAGTATTTT. This chain connects TRBV4-2 to TRBJ2-3; unclear D gene. The germline V gene has CDR1 LGHNA and CDR2 YNFKEQ. The CDR3 spans 15 residues. Trimming pared 1 base from V and 4 bases from J, leaving 12 bases between.

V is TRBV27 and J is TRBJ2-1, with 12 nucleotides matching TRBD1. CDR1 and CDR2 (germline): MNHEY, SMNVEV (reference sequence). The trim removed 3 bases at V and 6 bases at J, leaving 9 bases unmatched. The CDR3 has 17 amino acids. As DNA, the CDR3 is TGTGCCAGCAGTTTGGCGCCTGGGACAGGGGGCAGCAATGAGCAGTTCTTC. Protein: CASSLAPGTGGSNEQFF.

CDR3 amino acids: CASSLGLAGPYEQYF. For the CDR3, the DNA is TGTGCCAGCAGCTTGGGACTAGCGGGACCCTACGAGCAGTACTTC. The gene calls are TRBV7-3 and TRBJ2-7; 13 bases fit TRBD2. The CDR3 runs 15 residues. CDR1 and CDR2 from the germline V gene are SGHTA and FQGTGA. The V segment lost 3 bases and the J segment 2 bases; nucleotides outside the gene matches: 1.

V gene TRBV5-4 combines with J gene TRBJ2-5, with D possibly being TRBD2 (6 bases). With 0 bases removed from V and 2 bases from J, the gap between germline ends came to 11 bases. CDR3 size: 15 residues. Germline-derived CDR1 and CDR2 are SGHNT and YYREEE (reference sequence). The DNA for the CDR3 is TGTGCCAGCAGCTTGGCCGTGGCGGGACAAGAGACCCAGTACTTC. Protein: CASSLAVAGQETQYF. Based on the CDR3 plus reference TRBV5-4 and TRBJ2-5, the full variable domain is ETGVTQSPTHLIKTRGQQVTLRCSSQSGHNTVSWYQQALGQGPQFIFQYYREEENGRGNFPPRFSGLQFPNYSSELNVNALELDDSALYLCASSLAVAGQETQYFGPGTRLLVL.

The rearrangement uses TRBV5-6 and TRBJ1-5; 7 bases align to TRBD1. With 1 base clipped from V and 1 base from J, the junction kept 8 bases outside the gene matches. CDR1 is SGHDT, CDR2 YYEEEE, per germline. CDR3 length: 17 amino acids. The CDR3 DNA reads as TGTGCCAGCAGCTTGTGGGACAGCAGGCCGAGCAATCAGCCCCAGCATTTT. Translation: CASSLWDSRPSNQPQHF.

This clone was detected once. The CDR3: CASSRDPGTYEQYF. The CDR3 bases are TGTGCCAGCAGCCGAGACCCGGGTACCTACGAGCAGTACTTC. V usage is TRBV7-8 and J usage is TRBJ2-7; D gene uncertain. V was cut by 5 bases and J by 2 bases, with 13 bases left in between. Germline CDR1 reads SGHVS; CDR2 reads FQNEAQ. The CDR3 totals 14 residues. Full variable domain (missing parts from reference TRBV7-8 and TRBJ2-7): GAGVSQSPRYKVAKRGQDVALRCDPISGHVSLFWYQQALGQGPEFLTYFQNEAQLDKSGLPSDRFFAERPEGSVSTLKIQRTQQEDSAVYLCASSRDPGTYEQYFGPGTRLTVT.

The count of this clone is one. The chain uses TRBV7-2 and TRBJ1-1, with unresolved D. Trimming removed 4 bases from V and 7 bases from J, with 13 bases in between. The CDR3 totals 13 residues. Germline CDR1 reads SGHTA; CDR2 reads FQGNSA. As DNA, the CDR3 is TGTGCCAGCAGCTATACGGGCTTCCGTGAAGCTTTCTTT. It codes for CASSYTGFREAFF.

CDR3 DNA sequence: TGTGCCAGCAGTGAATCTCGGACCTCCTATGGATATGGCTACACCTTC. Its translation is CASSESRTSYGYGYTF. The V call is TRBV2, the J call TRBJ1-2, with D uncertain. Trimming pared 2 bases from V and 5 bases from J, leaving 18 bases between. The germline CDR1 and CDR2 sequences are SNHLY and FYNNEI. The CDR3 totals 16 residues. The whole variable domain, remainder taken from reference TRBV2 and TRBJ1-2, is EPEVTQTPSHQVTQMGQEVILRCVPISNHLYFYWYRQILGQKVEFLVSFYNNEISEKSEIFDDQFSVERPDGSNFTLKIRSTKLEDSAMYFCASSESRTSYGYGYTFGSGTRLTVV.